This note documents a single T cell receptor beta chain sequence. TCRdb re-called the 5' RACE reads with MiXCR, one entry per CDR3 protein. The table has 63,000 or so distinct CDR3 sequences, over 9.5% seen once. These data belong to a study of early T cells in non-severe SARS-CoV-2 infection. About the study: Sequencing of unsorted whole blood was done on bulk RNA, leaving chains unpaired.

The germline CDR1 and CDR2 sequences are DFQATT and SNEGSKA (reference sequence). With 3 bases removed from V and 0 bases from J, the gap between germline ends came to 14 bases. The CDR3 is made up of 15 amino acids. This sequence was found in an adult who was a healthcare worker with PCR-confirmed SARS-CoV-2 infection or an uninfected control (not recorded which). The material sequenced was whole blood. The chain uses TRBV20-1 and TRBJ1-2; D might be TRBD1 (5 bases). CDR3 in DNA: TGCAGTGCTAGTTTTGGGCGGGGACCTAACTATGGCTACACCTTC. It yields the protein CSASFGRGPNYGYTF.